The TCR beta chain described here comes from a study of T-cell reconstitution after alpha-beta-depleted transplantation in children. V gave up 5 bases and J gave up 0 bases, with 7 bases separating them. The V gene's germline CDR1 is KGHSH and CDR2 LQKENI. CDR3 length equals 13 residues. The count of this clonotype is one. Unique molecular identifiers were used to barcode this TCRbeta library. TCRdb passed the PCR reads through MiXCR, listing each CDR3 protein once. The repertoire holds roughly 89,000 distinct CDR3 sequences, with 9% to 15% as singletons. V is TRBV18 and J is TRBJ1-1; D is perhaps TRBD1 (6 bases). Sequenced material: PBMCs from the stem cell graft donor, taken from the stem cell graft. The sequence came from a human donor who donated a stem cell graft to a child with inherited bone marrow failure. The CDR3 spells CASSRGVNTEAFF. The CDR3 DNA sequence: TGTGCCAGCTCAAGGGGGGTGAACACTGAAGCTTTCTTT.